Each of the 17 T cell receptor beta chains below was sequenced from the same sample in a study of blood T cell repertoires in COVID-19. Assay used: immunoSEQ multiplex PCR; TCRdb lists only in-frame clones, some missing. The data show 110,000 to 150,000 clones, over 60% seen once. The specimen was peripheral blood. The receptor set was obtained from a man at least 80 years old with acute or convalescent COVID-19.

The chain couples TRBV12-5 to TRBJ2-3, with TRBD1 matching over 7 bases. V shed 4 bases and J 4 bases; nucleotides not matched to a gene: 17. Germline CDR1 LGHNT, CDR2 FRNRAP. This CDR3 is 18 amino acids long. This CDR3 is CASGSFDFTGARSDTQYF. The CDR3 region has the DNA TGTGCTAGTGGTTCTTTCGACTTTACAGGGGCGAGATCAGATACGCAGTATTTT. The whole variable domain, filled in from reference TRBV12-5 and TRBJ2-3, reads DARVTQTPRHKVTEMGQEVTMRCQPILGHNTVFWYRQTMMQGLELLAYFRNRAPLDDSGMPKDRFSAEMPDATLATLKIQPSEPRDSAVYFCASGSFDFTGARSDTQYFGPGTRLTVL.

The chain joins TRBV19 to TRBJ2-3; tentatively, D is TRBD1 (5 bases). Trimming removed 5 bases from V and 2 bases from J, with 8 bases in between. CDR1 is LNHDA, CDR2 SQIVND, per germline (reference sequence). The CDR3 runs 13 residues. CDR3 amino acids: CASSDRDTDTQYF. CDR3 in DNA: TGTGCCAGTAGTGACAGAGACACAGATACGCAGTATTTT.

The V call is TRBV7-9, the J call TRBJ2-6, with D unresolved. The CDR3 is 16 residues long. V dropped 3 bases and J dropped 0 bases, with 9 bases sitting between them. The V gene's germline CDR1 is SEHNR and CDR2 FQNEAQ (reference sequence). The CDR3: CASSLTSSSGANVLTF. The CDR3 DNA follows: TGTGCCAGCAGCTTGACAAGCTCCTCTGGGGCCAACGTCCTGACTTTC.

This CDR3 is CASSGQGALTNEKLFF. The CDR3 DNA reads as TGTGCCAGCAGTGGGCAGGGGGCCCTAACTAATGAAAAACTGTTTTTT. The chain recombines TRBV25-1 with TRBJ1-4; TRBD1 agrees at 8 bases. This CDR3 contains 16 residues. Germline values: CDR1 MGHDK, CDR2 SYGVNS. V shed 4 bases, J shed 1 base, and the junction held 5 bases outside the gene matches.

The V call is TRBV15, the J call TRBJ2-2, with D perhaps TRBD2 (6 bases). Germline V CDR1 and CDR2: LNHNV, YYDKDF (reference sequence). Trimming shortened V by 8 bases and J by 2 bases, and 9 bases separated the two germline ends. The CDR3 runs to 13 residues. CDR3 residues: CATGGTNTGELFF. Here the CDR3 DNA reads TGTGCCACCGGCGGGACTAACACCGGGGAGCTGTTTTTT.

The gene calls are TRBV6-5 and TRBJ1-1, with D uncertain. Trimming removed 0 bases at V and 1 base at J, with 6 bases between. Germline V gene lookup returns CDR1 MNHEY and CDR2 SVGAGI. The CDR3 has 14 amino acids. CDR3 residues: CASSYSYPNTEAFF. CDR3 bases: TGTGCCAGCAGTTACTCGTATCCGAACACTGAAGCTTTCTTT.

Details on this clone: Other DNA sequences in the sample encode the same CDR3. J is TRBJ1-1 and V is TRBV15; D remains ambiguous. CDR3 size: 15 residues. The germline CDR1 and CDR2 sequences are LNHNV and YYDKDF (reference sequence). Trimming left V 1 base short and J 2 bases short, with 11 bases between. The CDR3, as DNA: TGTGCCACCAGCAGAGGGCAGGTGGTCAACACTGAAGCTTTCTTT. The encoded protein is CATSRGQVVNTEAFF.

V gene TRBV6-2 or TRBV6-3 combines with J gene TRBJ2-5; TRBD1 matches at 7 bases. The CDR3 spans 15 residues. CDR1 is MNHEY and CDR2 is SVGEGT in the germline V gene. The junction had 7 bases not matched to a gene; V was cut back by 5 bases and J by 1 base. Written as DNA, the CDR3 is TGTGCCAGCAGTCCGACCCAGGGGGTCCAAGAGACCCAGTACTTC. Translating gives CASSPTQGVQETQYF.

The chain has TRBV18 and TRBJ1-5; a weak D match, TRBD1 (5 bases). V was pared by 6 bases and J by 5 bases, with 14 bases between. Germline values: CDR1 KGHSH, CDR2 LQKENI. The CDR3 has 14 amino acids. The CDR3, as DNA: TGTGCCAGCTCCCTCGACAGAGGAGATCAGCCCCAGCATTTT. It yields the protein CASSLDRGDQPQHF.

The rearrangement uses TRBV24-1 and TRBJ2-1; TRBD1 matches 7 bases. Per germline, CDR1 KGHDR and CDR2 SFDVKD. The ends lost 5 bases at V and 7 bases at J; junction bases unmatched: 7. CDR3 length: 14 amino acids. The CDR3 coding sequence is TGTGCCACCAGTGCCCGACAGGGACGAAATGAGCAGTTCTTC. Translation gives CATSARQGRNEQFF.

V and J are TRBV4-2 and TRBJ2-7; 9 nucleotides line up with TRBD2. With V trimmed by 0 bases and J by 2 bases, 11 bases remained unmatched. CDR1 and CDR2 from the germline V gene are LGHNA and YNFKEQ. This CDR3 is built from 18 residues. The CDR3 here is CASSQDVSSRGGAYEQYF. CDR3 nucleotides: TGTGCCAGCAGCCAAGATGTAAGTTCACGCGGGGGGGCCTACGAGCAGTACTTC.

The genes are TRBV28 and TRBJ2-7, with 8 bases aligning to TRBD2. Trimming cost V 4 bases and J 6 bases; bases outside gene matches: 8. Germline CDR1 MDHEN, CDR2 SYDVKM. The CDR3 is 14 amino acids. The CDR3 DNA is TGTGCCAGCAGTTCGGGAGGGGCCGGTCGCGAGCAGTACTTC. It encodes CASSSGGAGREQYF.

A few counts support this clone. The CDR3 protein is CSVEDHGGIPGEQYF. The CDR3, as DNA: TGCAGCGTTGAAGATCACGGGGGGATCCCTGGGGAGCAGTACTTC. This chain links TRBV29-1 with TRBJ2-7; 7 nucleotides align to TRBD2. The CDR3 is 15 amino acids. Germline values: CDR1 SQVTM, CDR2 ANQGSEA. After removal of 0 bases from V and 7 bases from J, the junction contained 12 bases not matched to a gene.

The gene calls are TRBV19 and TRBJ2-4; 8 bases agree with TRBD2. This CDR3 is built from 15 residues. J lost 2 bases, V lost 10 bases, and 10 bases had no gene match. Per the germline V gene, CDR1 is LNHDA and CDR2 is SQIVND (reference sequence). The CDR3 DNA reads TGTGCCACCTTCGCGGGGGGCTGGTCCAAAAACATTCAGTACTTC. Residues: CATFAGGWSKNIQYF.

This chain links TRBV5-4 with TRBJ2-2; possibly TRBD2 for D (5 bases). V gave up 2 bases and J gave up 6 bases, with 11 bases separating them. The CDR3 is 14 amino acids. The germline V gene has CDR1 SGHNT and CDR2 YYREEE (reference sequence). DNA of the CDR3: TGTGCCAGCAGCTTTAACGGCGGGTCCGGGGAGCTGTTTTTT. This translates into CASSFNGGSGELFF.

This clone was picked up a small number of times. V and J are TRBV4-2 and TRBJ2-5; 15 bases fit TRBD2. The CDR3 is made up of 18 amino acids. CDR1 and CDR2 (germline): LGHNA, YNFKEQ. V shed 4 bases, J shed 1 base, and the junction held 7 bases outside the gene matches. The CDR3 region has the DNA TGTGCCAGCAGCCTGGCCCCGGGACTAGCGGGGGGCCAAGAGACCCAGTACTTC. Amino acid sequence: CASSLAPGLAGGQETQYF.

The genes are TRBV6-2 or TRBV6-3 and TRBJ2-5; D is perhaps TRBD1 (6 bases). The germline V and J ends were trimmed by 0 bases and 5 bases, with 28 bases remaining between them. This CDR3 has 20 amino acids. Germline-derived CDR1 and CDR2 are MNHEY and SVGEGT. CDR3 coding DNA: TGTGCCAGCAGTTACTCGAGTCGAGATATGTTTGCAGGGGTGGACGAGACCCAGTACTTC. Amino acid sequence: CASSYSSRDMFAGVDETQYF.